What follows describes a single T cell receptor (beta chain). Its specificity is unknown. These data come from a study of a mutant IDH1 vaccine in newly diagnosed glioma. Study at large: Patients got their first vaccination 4-6 weeks after radiotherapy alone, or with temozolomide cycles.

Here immunoSEQ multiplex PCR was the method, and the copy in TCRdb shows in-frame clones only, minus some. The table lists around 20,000 clones, roughly nine tenths of them singletons. Whole-study results and caveats: Pseudoprogression appears to have had no connection to changes in top peripheral T cell clonotypes.

Indicated time point: week 11, during vaccination. A single vaccine dose contained 300 ug of mutant IDH1 20-mer peptide, and topical imiquimod was used with it. From germline, CDR1 is MNHEY and CDR2 SVGAGI. V was shortened by 6 bases and J by 1 base, with 9 bases between the two germline ends. The CDR3 consists of 13 residues. The V gene is TRBV6-5, the J gene TRBJ2-5; D not resolved. Sequences were derived from PBMCs, sampled from a glioma patient whose treatment included an IDH1 peptide vaccine. The TCR was taken from a woman in her thirties or forties with glioma. The CDR3 nucleotides read TGTGCCAGCAGCCAGGACGGCCAAGAGACCCAGTACTTC. It yields the protein CASSQDGQETQYF.